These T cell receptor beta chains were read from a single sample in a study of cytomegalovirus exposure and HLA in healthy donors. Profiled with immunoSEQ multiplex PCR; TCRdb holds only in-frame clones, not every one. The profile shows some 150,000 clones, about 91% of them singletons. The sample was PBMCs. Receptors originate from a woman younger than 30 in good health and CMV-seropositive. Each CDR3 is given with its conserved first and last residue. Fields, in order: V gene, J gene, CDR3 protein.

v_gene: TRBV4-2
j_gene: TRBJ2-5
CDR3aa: CASSPPQLGPAETQYF

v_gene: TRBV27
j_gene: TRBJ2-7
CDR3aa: CASSLGPGGPAEQYF

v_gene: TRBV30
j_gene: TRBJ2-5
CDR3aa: CAWGGTDWVAQYF

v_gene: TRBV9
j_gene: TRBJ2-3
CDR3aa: CASSDPPGHLPDTQYF

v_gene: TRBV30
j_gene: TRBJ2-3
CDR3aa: CAGGLSITDTQYF

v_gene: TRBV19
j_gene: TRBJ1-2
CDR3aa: CASSTYRGKAYYGYTF

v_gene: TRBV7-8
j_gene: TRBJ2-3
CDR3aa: CASSAETRRSDTQYF

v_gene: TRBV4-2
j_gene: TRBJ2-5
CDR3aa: CASSQDRGERETQYF

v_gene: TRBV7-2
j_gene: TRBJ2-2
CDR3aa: CASSLVLVDTGELFF

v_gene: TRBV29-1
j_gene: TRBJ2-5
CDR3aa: CSVDQTGTSGETQYF

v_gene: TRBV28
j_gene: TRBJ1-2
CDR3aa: CASTLGGYGYTF

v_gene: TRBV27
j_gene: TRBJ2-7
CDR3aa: CASSLGLTYEQYF

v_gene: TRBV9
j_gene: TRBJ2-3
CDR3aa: CASSAKREVADTQYF

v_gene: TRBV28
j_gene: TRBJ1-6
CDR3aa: CASSHSKGTGLRSPLHF

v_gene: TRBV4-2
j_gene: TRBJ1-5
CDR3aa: CASSPSPDQPQHF

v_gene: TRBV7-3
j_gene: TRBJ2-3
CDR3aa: CASSLPAGGKDTQYF

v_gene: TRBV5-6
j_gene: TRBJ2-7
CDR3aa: CASSLRAGNEQYF

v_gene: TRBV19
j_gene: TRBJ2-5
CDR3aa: CASSIRPGTLGGETQYF

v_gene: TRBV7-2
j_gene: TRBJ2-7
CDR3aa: CASSFSGVYEQYF

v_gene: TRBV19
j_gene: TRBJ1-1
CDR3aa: CATQRGQGNTEAFF

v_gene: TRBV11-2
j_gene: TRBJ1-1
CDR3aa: CASSFLLNTEAFF

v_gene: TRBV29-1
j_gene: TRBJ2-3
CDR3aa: CSVAMGLGITDTQYF

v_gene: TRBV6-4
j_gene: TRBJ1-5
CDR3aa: CASTMSGYGSNQPQHF

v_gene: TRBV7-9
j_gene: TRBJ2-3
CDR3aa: CASSPERVLTDTQYF